The 8 T cell receptor beta chains presented below share a single source sample, sequenced in a study of blood T cell repertoires in COVID-19. Data came from immunoSEQ multiplex PCR; TCRdb stores just in-frame clones and leaves some out. This sample has about 140,000 clones; 88% occur once, and the top ten carry approximately 2.4%. Sequenced input: peripheral blood. These TCRs come from a human donor with COVID-19, enrolled during active disease. The donor label of this sample is uncertain.

This clone was detected only a few times. The J gene is TRBJ2-7, the V gene TRBV11-2; 11 bases fit TRBD1. The CDR3 totals 14 residues. V lost 5 bases and J lost 6; bases outside the gene matches: 6. The germline V gene encodes CDR1 SGHAT and CDR2 FQNNGV. CDR3 in amino acids: CASSKDRGRFEQYF. Here the CDR3 DNA reads TGTGCCAGCAGCAAGGACAGGGGGCGCTTCGAGCAGTACTTC.

The V call is TRBV18, the J call TRBJ1-1; perhaps TRBD1 as D (6 bases). This CDR3 has 17 residues. Trimming pared 4 bases from V and 0 bases from J, leaving 18 bases between. Germline assignment: CDR1 KGHSH and CDR2 LQKENI. DNA for the CDR3: TGTGCCAGCTCACGGACTTACAGGGCCGCCATGAACACTGAAGCTTTCTTT. Residues: CASSRTYRAAMNTEAFF. Full variable domain (rest looked up from reference TRBV18 and TRBJ1-1): NAGVMQNPRHLVRRRGQEARLRCSPMKGHSHVYWYRQLPEEGLKFMVYLQKENIIDESGMPKERFSAEFPKEGPSILRIQQVVRGDSAAYFCASSRTYRAAMNTEAFFGQGTRLTVV.

This rearrangement joins TRBV29-1 to TRBJ1-1, with 7 bases lining up with TRBD1. Germline V gene sequence: CDR1 SQVTM, CDR2 ANQGSEA. The V segment lost 8 bases and the J segment 3 bases; nucleotides outside the gene matches: 9. This CDR3 region has 13 residues. CDR3 sequence (DNA): TGCAGCCACACAGGGGCCCTGGACACTGAAGCTTTCTTT. Protein product: CSHTGALDTEAFF.

This clone was picked up one time. The chain joins TRBV30 to TRBJ2-4, with 7 bases that match TRBD2. V gave up 3 bases and J gave up 5 bases; unmatched junction bases: 1. Germline CDR1 GTSNPN, CDR2 SVGIG (reference sequence). The CDR3 is 12 amino acids. As DNA, the CDR3 is TGTGCCTGGAGCGGGAGGCAAAACATTCAGTACTTC. It is translated as CAWSGRQNIQYF.

The chain carries TRBV5-1 and TRBJ2-1; 7 positions match TRBD2. Germline V gene sequence: CDR1 SGHRS, CDR2 YFSETQ. V was clipped by 4 bases and J by 10 bases; unmatched bases: 8. The CDR3 runs 13 residues. CDR3: CASSPNGGKEQFF. The DNA of the CDR3 is TGCGCCAGCAGCCCAAACGGGGGGAAGGAGCAGTTCTTC.

CDR3 DNA sequence: TGTGCCAGCAGCTCGGCGGGGGAGGGTCGTCTGCAAGCTTTCTTT. Protein sequence: CASSSAGEGRLQAFF. The chain joins TRBV5-6 to TRBJ1-1, with D tentatively TRBD1 (5 bases). Germline V gene data show CDR1 as SGHDT and CDR2 as YYEEEE. CDR3 size: 15 residues. The V end was cut by 3 bases, the J end by 9 bases, with 21 bases between.

The V call is TRBV18, the J call TRBJ2-7; 8 nucleotides align to TRBD2. J was trimmed by 2 bases and V by 3 bases; bases with no gene match: 6. This CDR3 region has 15 residues. Germline V gene lookup returns CDR1 KGHSH and CDR2 LQKENI. The CDR3 nucleotides read TGTGCCAGCTCACCGTCGGGGGGGTCGACCTACGAGCAGTACTTC. Encoded protein: CASSPSGGSTYEQYF.

The J gene is TRBJ2-7, the V gene TRBV10-3, with D hard to call. Germline CDR1 ENHRY, CDR2 SYGVKD. The CDR3 spans 16 residues. V gave up 5 bases and J gave up 2 bases, with 19 bases separating them. CDR3 DNA: TGTGCCATCAGTAATCCTTCGGGTCGAAGTACCTACGAGCAGTACTTC. It yields the protein CAISNPSGRSTYEQYF.